One sample yielded the 15 T cell receptor beta chains listed below, sequenced in a study of cytomegalovirus exposure and HLA in healthy donors. A multiplex PCR was run with 60 Vbeta primers and 13 Jbeta primers. Some clones are missing from TCRdb's copy, which holds only in-frame ones; the method was immunoSEQ multiplex PCR. This table holds under 150,000 clones, 8.5% to 10% found once. Sequencing was carried out using PBMCs. The receptors come from a man younger than 45 in good health and CMV-seronegative.

Here the CDR3 DNA reads TGTGCCAGCAGCCAGGACAGGGTGGACGAGCAGTACTTC. It yields the protein CASSQDRVDEQYF. The J gene is TRBJ2-7, the V gene TRBV11-2; TRBD1 matches 8 bases. The length of the CDR3 is 13 residues. Unmatched junction bases numbered 5, after V lost 5 bases and J lost 5 bases. Germline V gene lookup returns CDR1 SGHAT and CDR2 FQNNGV.

There are a few counts of this clone. V is TRBV2 and J is TRBJ2-2; tentative D call: TRBD1 (6 bases). The V and J ends lost 5 bases and 4 bases respectively, with 11 bases between them. CDR1 SNHLY and CDR2 FYNNEI come from the germline V gene. The CDR3 consists of 14 residues. The CDR3 region is CASSLGRGTGELFF. The CDR3, as DNA: TGTGCCAGCAGTCTCGGCAGGGGCACCGGGGAGCTGTTTTTT. Based on the CDR3 plus reference TRBV2 and TRBJ2-2, the full variable domain is EPEVTQTPSHQVTQMGQEVILRCVPISNHLYFYWYRQILGQKVEFLVSFYNNEISEKSEIFDDQFSVERPDGSNFTLKIRSTKLEDSAMYFCASSLGRGTGELFFGEGSRLTVL.

V and J are TRBV7-2 and TRBJ1-1; 7 bases are shared with TRBD1. Per germline, CDR1 SGHTA and CDR2 FQGNSA. V trimming: 2 bases; J trimming: 8 bases; junction bases outside the gene matches: 11. CDR3 size: 15 residues. The CDR3 loop reads CASSLPPTGFIEAFF. The CDR3 coding sequence is TGTGCCAGCAGCTTACCTCCGACAGGGTTCATAGAAGCTTTCTTT.

This clone has more than one count but fewer than ten. The chain combines TRBV19 with TRBJ1-2, with D perhaps matching TRBD1 (6 bases). This CDR3 has 15 residues. With 7 bases removed from V and 8 bases from J, the gap between germline ends came to 23 bases. The germline gives CDR1 LNHDA, CDR2 SQIVND (reference sequence). The CDR3: CASTPRVEGGKGYTF. For the CDR3, the DNA is TGTGCCAGTACCCCCCGGGTGGAGGGGGGGAAAGGCTACACCTTC. Complete variable domain (other parts from reference TRBV19 and TRBJ1-2): DGGITQSPKYLFRKEGQNVTLSCEQNLNHDAMYWYRQDPGQGLRLIYYSQIVNDFQKGDIAEGYSVSREKKESFPLTVTSAQKNPTAFYLCASTPRVEGGKGYTFGSGTRLTVV.

This clone was counted a few times. The rearrangement joins TRBV15 to TRBJ2-3; D is possibly TRBD2 (6 bases). This CDR3 is built from 16 residues. Per germline, CDR1 LNHNV and CDR2 YYDKDF (reference sequence). The V end lost 8 bases, the J end lost 6 bases, and 24 bases lay between the germline ends. The CDR3 sequence is CATRYAGTLKSDTQYF. The CDR3 coding sequence is TGTGCCACCCGTTATGCCGGGACTCTCAAGAGTGATACGCAGTATTTT.

The CDR3 spells CASSPRTSGGIQETQYF. As DNA, the CDR3 is TGTGCCAGCAGCCCACGGACTAGCGGGGGAATCCAAGAGACCCAGTACTTC. The chain has TRBV9 and TRBJ2-5, with 13 bases identical to TRBD2. The CDR3 length is 17 residues. Trimming took 4 bases from V and 1 from J; bases not matched to a gene: 7. Germline CDR1 SGDLS, CDR2 YYNGEE.

CDR3 sequence reads: CASSPLGTANQPQHF. The CDR3 bases are TGTGCCAGTAGCCCCCTCGGGACAGCCAATCAGCCCCAGCATTTT. The chain recombines TRBV19 with TRBJ1-5; 7 bases agree with TRBD1. This CDR3 region has 15 residues. Germline-derived CDR1 and CDR2 are LNHDA and SQIVND (reference sequence). J gave up 3 bases and V 6 bases, and 8 bases lay outside the gene matches.

The table lists this clone with a few counts. The rearrangement links TRBV28 to TRBJ1-1, with 7 bases that match TRBD1. This CDR3 comprises 13 residues. Per germline, CDR1 MDHEN and CDR2 SYDVKM. V shed 3 bases and J 5 bases; nucleotides not matched to a gene: 3. CDR3 coding DNA: TGTGCCAGCAGTTTGGAGGGGGCGACTGAAGCTTTCTTT. This encodes CASSLEGATEAFF.

This clone occurred a few times. The rearrangement links TRBV19 to TRBJ2-5; 7 nucleotides match TRBD1. The ends lost 7 bases at V and 2 bases at J; junction bases unmatched: 7. There are 14 residues in the CDR3. Germline V lookup: CDR1 LNHDA, CDR2 SQIVND (reference sequence). DNA of the CDR3: TGTGCCAGTACCCGTGACAGGGTTCAAGAGACCCAGTACTTC. It specifies CASTRDRVQETQYF.

This clone was detected a few times. The chain recombines TRBV18 with TRBJ1-4; TRBD1 might be the D (5 bases). The CDR3 contains 14 residues. CDR1 KGHSH and CDR2 LQKENI come from the germline V gene. V lost 4 bases and J lost 1, with 7 bases in between. The CDR3 bases are TGTGCCAGCTCACTGACAGAAACTAATGAAAAACTGTTTTTT. This gives the protein CASSLTETNEKLFF.

This clone was picked up a small number of times. The CDR3 DNA follows: TGTGCCAGCAGCTCGGGCGGACAATTGAACACTGAAGCTTTCTTT. Encoded protein: CASSSGGQLNTEAFF. J is TRBJ1-1 and V is TRBV5-4; D possibly corresponds to TRBD1 (5 bases). The germline CDR1 and CDR2 sequences are SGHNT and YYREEE (reference sequence). Between the trimmed V and J ends, which lost 3 bases and 0 bases, there was a span of 12 bases. The length of the CDR3 is 15 residues. Full variable domain (missing parts from reference TRBV5-4 and TRBJ1-1): ETGVTQSPTHLIKTRGQQVTLRCSSQSGHNTVSWYQQALGQGPQFIFQYYREEENGRGNFPPRFSGLQFPNYSSELNVNALELDDSALYLCASSSGGQLNTEAFFGQGTRLTVV.

This clone was found a few times. CDR3 region: CASSQEGQGRTEAFF. CDR3 sequence (DNA): TGTGCCAGCAGCCAAGAGGGGCAGGGGAGAACTGAAGCTTTCTTT. The gene calls are TRBV4-2 and TRBJ1-1; the D gene is possibly TRBD1 (6 bases). CDR1 LGHNA and CDR2 YNFKEQ come from the germline V gene. This CDR3 is built from 15 residues. Trimming left V 0 bases short and J 5 bases short, with 13 bases between.

This clone showed up just a few times. The chain uses TRBV30 and TRBJ1-2; maybe TRBD1 (5 bases). The CDR3 is 12 amino acids. Trimming shortened V by 3 bases and J by 7 bases, and 12 bases separated the two germline ends. Germline V gene sequence: CDR1 GTSNPN, CDR2 SVGIG (reference sequence). The chain's CDR3 is CAWSLGGTGYTF. CDR3 in DNA: TGTGCCTGGAGCCTGGGGGGGACTGGCTACACCTTC. The full variable domain, completed using reference TRBV30 and TRBJ1-2, is SQTIHQWPATLVQPVGSPLSLECTVEGTSNPNLYWYRQAAGRGLQLLFYSVGIGQISSEVPQNLSASRPQDRQFILSSKKLLLSDSGFYLCAWSLGGTGYTFGSGTRLTVV.

This rearrangement joins TRBV7-9 to TRBJ2-5; 7 bases align to TRBD1. V lost 5 bases and J lost 5; bases outside the gene matches: 5. The CDR3 extends over 13 amino acids. Germline values: CDR1 SEHNR, CDR2 FQNEAQ (reference sequence). In DNA, the CDR3 is TGTGCCAGCAGCGTGACAGGGATCGAGACCCAGTACTTC. Residues: CASSVTGIETQYF.

A note on this clone: Other DNA sequences in this specimen translate into the identical CDR3. The CDR3 DNA is TGCGCCAGCAGCTTGGGACAGGGAGGTAATGAGCAGTTCTTC. This encodes CASSLGQGGNEQFF. The rearrangement uses TRBV5-1 and TRBJ2-1; TRBD1 is a possible D gene (7 bases). Germline V lookup: CDR1 SGHRS, CDR2 YFSETQ. Trimming stripped 0 bases from V and 7 bases from J, with 11 bases between. The CDR3 has 14 residues.